These T cell receptor beta chains were read from a single sample in a study of identical twins. TCRdb recomputed calls from the 5' RACE reads with MiXCR, one row per CDR3 protein. The sample includes 690,000 or so distinct CDR3 sequences, around 5.7% of them seen just once. The sequenced material came from naive T cells sorted from blood. All receptors come from a man aged 18-30 years in good health. CDR3s include the opening cysteine and the closing phenylalanine or tryptophan. D genes are given only for firm matches. Expanded clones are given a class, and other clones once, few, many or no size at all.

V gene	clone size	J gene	D gene	CDR3 DNA	CDR3 protein
TRBV18	few	TRBJ2-3	TRBD2	TGTGCCAGCTCAGCGCCGACTAGCGGGTCTATCGATACGCAGTATTTT	CASSAPTSGSIDTQYF
TRBV20-1	NA	TRBJ1-1	TRBD1	TGCAGTGCCACAGGGGTCGTCCTTATGAACACTGAAGCTTTCTTT	CSATGVVLMNTEAFF
TRBV5-5	many	TRBJ2-7	NA	TGTGCCAGCAGCTTGGTACCCCCCCACGAGCAGTACTTC	CASSLVPPHEQYF
TRBV19	few	TRBJ2-1	TRBD2	TGTGCCAGTAGTCCCCAACTAGCGGGAGTGAGTGAGCAGTTCTTC	CASSPQLAGVSEQFF
TRBV7-2	NA	TRBJ2-7	TRBD1	TGTGCCAGCAGCTTATTGGGGACAGGGGGAACCTACGAGCAGTACTTC	CASSLLGTGGTYEQYF
TRBV29-1	many	TRBJ2-3	TRBD2	TGCAGCGTTCGATTAGCGGGATCGGGGCTAGATACGCAGTATTTT	CSVRLAGSGLDTQYF
TRBV6-2/TRBV6-3	NA	TRBJ2-7	NA	TGTGCCAGCAGAATCTACGTCTCAAGCTCCTACGAGCAGTACTTC	CASRIYVSSSYEQYF
TRBV3-1	few	TRBJ2-7	NA	TGTGCCAGCAGCCCAGCGGTAGGCTACGAGCAGTACTTC	CASSPAVGYEQYF
TRBV12-3/TRBV12-4	few	TRBJ2-5	NA	TGTGCCAGCAGTTTTGGCAGCCAAAATCAAGAGACCCAGTACTTC	CASSFGSQNQETQYF
TRBV5-1	NA	TRBJ2-1	NA	TGCGCCAGCACCTTGAAGCGGAAGAATGAGCAGTTCTTC	CASTLKRKNEQFF
TRBV9	many	TRBJ2-7	NA	TGTGCCAGCAGCGCCTCCGGGGCGACCTACGAGCAGTACTTC	CASSASGATYEQYF
TRBV12-3/TRBV12-4	many	TRBJ2-1	NA	TGTGCCAGCAAGGTCAGGGTAGTGGATGAGCAGTTCTTC	CASKVRVVDEQFF
TRBV12-3/TRBV12-4	many	TRBJ1-1	NA	TGTGCCAGCAGTTTAGCGCGCACTGAAGCTTTCTTT	CASSLARTEAFF
TRBV7-6	many	TRBJ2-1	NA	TGTGCCAGCAGCTTAAAAGTATCCAATGAGCAGTTCTTC	CASSLKVSNEQFF
TRBV18	many	TRBJ2-1	NA	TGTGCCAGCTCCCCAGGCTTCCTCAAGGAGCAGTTCTTC	CASSPGFLKEQFF
TRBV11-2	few	TRBJ2-1	NA	TGTGCCAGCAGCTTAGCTGCTGATCGCTACAATGAGCAGTTCTTC	CASSLAADRYNEQFF
TRBV24-1	many	TRBJ2-3	NA	TGTGCCACCAGTGATTCACCAGGGTTGGATACGCAGTATTTT	CATSDSPGLDTQYF
TRBV5-1	many	TRBJ2-1	TRBD1	TGCGCCAGCAGCCCCCCGGGACAGAAAAAAAGTAGTGAGCAGTTCTTC	CASSPPGQKKSSEQFF
TRBV6-5	many	TRBJ2-1	NA	TGTGCCAGCAGTTACGCAGGGCCCCCCTACAATGAGCAGTTCTTC	CASSYAGPPYNEQFF
TRBV20-1	many	TRBJ2-5	TRBD2	TGCAGTGCTGCTCCGACTAGCGGGTCAACAAAAGAGACCCAGTACTTC	CSAAPTSGSTKETQYF